This T cell receptor (beta chain) was captured by sequencing in a study of T cell repertoires in aging, cancer and after chemotherapy. Amplification of TCR beta used genomic DNA extracted from peripheral blood. In regard to this clonotype: Its target is not known.

Rearranged V-D-J TRB sequences were amplified with a mixed TRB-A/B primer pool. TCRdb redid the calling of the multiplex PCR reads with MiXCR, one entry per CDR3 protein. The data show 1,500 to 2,000 distinct CDR3 sequences, with 40% seen just once and under 40% held by the top ten. General observations from the study: Compared with age-matched healthy donors, untreated hematological or solid cancer patients showed higher blood TCR clonality. Loss of evenness, beyond lost richness, contributed to age-related TCR diversity decline in cancer patients. The repertoire data cannot show anything about immunological memory following chemotherapy.

The origin of this receptor is a human donor with a solid tumor. Material for sequencing was blood.

This CDR3 reads CASSRAEGANTEAFF. The CDR3 DNA is TGTGCCAGCAGCCGTGCTGAGGGGGCGAACACTGAAGCTTTCTTT. The V and J genes are TRBV6-5 and TRBJ1-1; 7 nucleotides align to TRBD1. Germline-derived CDR1 and CDR2 are MNHEY and SVGAGI. This CDR3 is built from 15 residues. V shed 6 bases and J 1 base; nucleotides not matched to a gene: 8.